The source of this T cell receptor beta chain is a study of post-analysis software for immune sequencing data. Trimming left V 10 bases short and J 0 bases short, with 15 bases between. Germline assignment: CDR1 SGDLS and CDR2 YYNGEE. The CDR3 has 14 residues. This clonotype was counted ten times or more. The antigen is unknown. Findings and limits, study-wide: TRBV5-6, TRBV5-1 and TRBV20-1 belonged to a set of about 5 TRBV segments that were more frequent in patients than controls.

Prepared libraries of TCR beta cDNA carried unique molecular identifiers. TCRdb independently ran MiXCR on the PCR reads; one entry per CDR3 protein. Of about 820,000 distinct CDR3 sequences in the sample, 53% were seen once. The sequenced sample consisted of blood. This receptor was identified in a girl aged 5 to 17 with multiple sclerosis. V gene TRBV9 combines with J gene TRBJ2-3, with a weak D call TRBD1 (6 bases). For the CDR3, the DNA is TGTGCCTCCCAGGGGTCATCGAGCACAGATACGCAGTATTTT. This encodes CASQGSSSTDTQYF.